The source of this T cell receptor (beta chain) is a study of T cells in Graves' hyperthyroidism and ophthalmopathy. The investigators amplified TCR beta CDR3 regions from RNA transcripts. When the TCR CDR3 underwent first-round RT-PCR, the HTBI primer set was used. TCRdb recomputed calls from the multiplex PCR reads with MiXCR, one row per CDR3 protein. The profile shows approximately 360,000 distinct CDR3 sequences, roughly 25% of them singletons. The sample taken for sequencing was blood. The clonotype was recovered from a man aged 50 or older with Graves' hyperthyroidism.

CDR3 residues: CSARDQGMNTEAFF. CDR3 DNA: TGCAGTGCTAGAGATCAGGGCATGAACACTGAAGCTTTCTTT. The genes are TRBV20-1 and TRBJ1-1; perhaps TRBD1 as D (5 bases). Germline-derived CDR1 and CDR2 are DFQATT and SNEGSKA (reference sequence). This CDR3 has 14 amino acids. Deletions cut 0 bases from V and 0 bases from J, with 8 bases between.